The 14 T cell receptor beta chains below all came from one sample that was sequenced in a study of beta chain features in type 1 diabetes. The entirety of the isolated RNA underwent reverse transcription, so expressed TCRB transcripts were sequenced. Some clones are missing from TCRdb's copy, which holds only in-frame ones; the method was immunoSEQ multiplex PCR. The profile shows roughly 400,000 clones, roughly 16% of them singletons. The sequencing input was naive CD4+ T cells from blood. The receptors were sampled from a woman aged 18-30 years in good health.

The genes are TRBV25-1 and TRBJ2-1; D uncertain. V dropped 4 bases and J dropped 0 bases, with 10 bases sitting between them. Per germline, CDR1 MGHDK and CDR2 SYGVNS. The CDR3 covers 15 residues. CDR3: CASSARGDSYNEQFF. DNA of the CDR3: TGTGCCAGCAGTGCCCGCGGAGACTCCTACAATGAGCAGTTCTTC.

The chain recombines TRBV19 with TRBJ2-5; 8 bases agree with TRBD1. V shed 4 bases, J shed 5 bases, and the junction held 12 bases outside the gene matches. Germline CDR1 and CDR2: LNHDA and SQIVND (reference sequence). The CDR3 is 16 residues long. The CDR3 here is CASSSRRGRVLETQYF. CDR3 nucleotides: TGTGCCAGTAGTAGTCGCAGGGGGCGTGTGTTGGAGACCCAGTACTTC.

The rearrangement uses TRBV29-1 and TRBJ2-7, with TRBD2 matching over 13 bases. Per the germline V gene, CDR1 is SQVTM and CDR2 is ANQGSEA. The length of the CDR3 is 13 residues. Trimming at V came to 6 bases and at J to 5 bases, leaving 4 bases not matched to a gene. This chain's CDR3 is CSVSGLAGHEQYF. In nucleotides, the CDR3 is TGCAGCGTATCGGGACTAGCGGGACACGAGCAGTACTTC.

This sequence joins TRBV28 and TRBJ2-3; 8 bases map to TRBD1. The CDR3 totals 14 residues. The V and J ends lost 7 bases and 4 bases, in that order; junction bases with no gene match: 7. The germline V gene has CDR1 MDHEN and CDR2 SYDVKM. The DNA of the CDR3 is TGTGCCAGCAACGACAGGGGAGGCCCAGATACGCAGTATTTT. Translated: CASNDRGGPDTQYF. The variable domain in full, completed from reference TRBV28 and TRBJ2-3, reads DVKVTQSSRYLVKRTGEKVFLECVQDMDHENMFWYRQDPGLGLRLIYFSYDVKMKEKGDIPEGYSVSREKKERFSLILESASTNQTSMYLCASNDRGGPDTQYFGPGTRLTVL.

This clone was counted a few times. The chain recombines TRBV11-2 with TRBJ2-5; 10 nucleotides match TRBD2. The junction had 5 bases not matched to a gene; V was cut back by 5 bases and J by 2 bases. The CDR3 extends over 15 amino acids. Per the germline V gene, CDR1 is SGHAT and CDR2 is FQNNGV. In nucleotides, the CDR3 is TGTGCCAGCAGCGCCCGGACTAGCGGACAAGAGACCCAGTACTTC. This gives the protein CASSARTSGQETQYF.

The chain joins TRBV29-1 to TRBJ2-7; the D gene is possibly TRBD1 (5 bases). Looked up from germline, CDR1 is SQVTM and CDR2 is ANQGSEA. The CDR3 spans 11 residues. The germline V and J ends were trimmed by 7 bases and 3 bases, with 10 bases remaining between them. CDR3 coding DNA: TGCAGCGGACGACAGCACTACGAGCAGTACTTC. It encodes CSGRQHYEQYF.

This clone was picked up a small number of times. The chain is built from TRBV9 and TRBJ1-3; D unresolved. Trimming shortened V by 7 bases and J by 2 bases, and 13 bases separated the two germline ends. The V gene's germline CDR1 is SGDLS and CDR2 YYNGEE. The CDR3 consists of 14 residues. The CDR3 nucleotides are TGTGCCAGCTCCGGGATGGATCCTGGAAACACCATATATTTT. Translation gives CASSGMDPGNTIYF.

In its sample, this clone was seen a few times. This chain connects TRBV15 to TRBJ1-1, with 10 bases fitting TRBD1. V lost 3 bases and J lost 5; bases outside the gene matches: 3. CDR1 and CDR2 from the germline V gene are LNHNV and YYDKDF (reference sequence). The CDR3 consists of 14 residues. This CDR3 is CATSRADRGTEAFF. The CDR3 DNA sequence: TGTGCCACCAGCAGGGCGGACAGGGGGACTGAAGCTTTCTTT. Filled out from reference TRBV15 and TRBJ1-1, the complete variable domain reads DAMVIQNPRYQVTQFGKPVTLSCSQTLNHNVMYWYQQKSSQAPKLLFHYYDKDFNNEADTPDNFQSRRPNTSFCFLDIRSPGLGDTAMYLCATSRADRGTEAFFGQGTRLTVV.

This clone was counted only a few times. V usage is TRBV29-1 and J usage is TRBJ2-4; 14 bases are shared with TRBD2. The trim removed 4 bases at V and 10 bases at J, leaving 12 bases unmatched. Looked up from germline, CDR1 is SQVTM and CDR2 is ANQGSEA. This CDR3 spans 16 amino acids. The CDR3: CSVAATSGRATRIQYF. The CDR3, as DNA: TGCAGCGTTGCCGCGACTAGCGGGAGGGCCACGAGAATTCAGTACTTC. Drawing the rest from reference TRBV29-1 and TRBJ2-4, the complete variable domain is SAVISQKPSRDICQRGTSLTIQCQVDSQVTMMFWYRQQPGQSLTLIATANQGSEATYESGFVIDKFPISRPNLTFSTLTVSNMSPEDSSIYLCSVAATSGRATRIQYFGAGTRLSVL.

This clone was observed a few times. The V gene is TRBV5-1, the J gene TRBJ2-5; D is perhaps TRBD1 (6 bases). Per germline, CDR1 SGHRS and CDR2 YFSETQ. The CDR3 covers 15 residues. V lost 1 base to trimming and J lost 3 bases, with 13 bases between them. The CDR3 protein is CASSLTGTIEETQYF. CDR3 bases: TGCGCCAGCAGCTTGACTGGGACAATTGAAGAGACCCAGTACTTC.

The V gene is TRBV4-3, the J gene TRBJ2-7; TRBD2 matches 7 bases. V was pared by 1 base and J by 4 bases, with 7 bases of the junction left unmatched. The CDR3 is made up of 15 amino acids. Germline assignment: CDR1 LGHNA and CDR2 YSLEER. CDR3 DNA: TGCGCCAGCAGCCAAGCGGGAACTAGCGTATACGAGCAGTACTTC. Protein: CASSQAGTSVYEQYF.

This rearrangement joins TRBV18 to TRBJ2-2; TRBD1 matches 7 bases. With V trimmed by 1 base and J by 1 base, 6 bases remained unmatched. Germline CDR1 KGHSH, CDR2 LQKENI. CDR3 length: 17 residues. CDR3 region: CASSPQPGQLNTGELFF. Written as DNA, the CDR3 is TGTGCCAGCTCACCACAACCGGGACAGCTGAACACCGGGGAGCTGTTTTTT.

The chain carries TRBV27 and TRBJ2-1; 10 bases fit TRBD2. Trimming removed 0 bases from V and 10 bases from J; junction bases left unmatched: 0. Germline V lookup: CDR1 MNHEY, CDR2 SMNVEV (reference sequence). The CDR3 sequence is 13 residues long. The CDR3 coding sequence is TGTGCCAGCAGTTTATCGGGACTAGCGGAGCAGTTCTTC. It specifies CASSLSGLAEQFF.

This clone was counted a few times. The V call is TRBV18, the J call TRBJ1-2, with a possible D match to TRBD1 (6 bases). The CDR3 totals 15 residues. Trimming left V 3 bases short and J 2 bases short, with 13 bases between. The V gene's germline CDR1 is KGHSH and CDR2 LQKENI. The CDR3 DNA reads TGTGCCAGCTCACCCGGGACAACCCTCAACTATGGCTACACCTTC. The encoded protein is CASSPGTTLNYGYTF.